This T cell receptor (beta chain) is from a study of PD-L1 blockade in urothelial cancer. Across the study: Patients commenced intravenous atezolizumab, 1,200 mg every 3 weeks, around 2014. Investigators checked blood 3 weeks (second dose) and 6 weeks after treatment start. Across blood samples, T cells had a median count of approximately 130,000.

Time point meaning: pretreatment peripheral blood. Germline lookup yields CDR1 MNHNS and CDR2 SASEGT. The CDR3 loop spans 12 amino acids. Trimming at V came to 6 bases and at J to 11 bases, leaving 8 bases not matched to a gene. Templates that were synthetic TCR analogs were spiked into each PCR. Assay used: immunoSEQ multiplex PCR; TCRdb lists only in-frame clones, some missing. The data contain more than 35,000 clones, 91% of them singletons. The chain is built from TRBV6-1 and TRBJ1-1, with 8 nucleotides matching TRBD1. The specimen was PBMCs, collected around atezolizumab (anti-PD-L1) treatment. The source of this sequence is a woman in her sixties with urothelial cancer. CDR3 residues: CASSTGQVRAFF. The DNA of the CDR3 is TGTGCCAGCAGCACGGGACAGGTGAGGGCTTTCTTT.